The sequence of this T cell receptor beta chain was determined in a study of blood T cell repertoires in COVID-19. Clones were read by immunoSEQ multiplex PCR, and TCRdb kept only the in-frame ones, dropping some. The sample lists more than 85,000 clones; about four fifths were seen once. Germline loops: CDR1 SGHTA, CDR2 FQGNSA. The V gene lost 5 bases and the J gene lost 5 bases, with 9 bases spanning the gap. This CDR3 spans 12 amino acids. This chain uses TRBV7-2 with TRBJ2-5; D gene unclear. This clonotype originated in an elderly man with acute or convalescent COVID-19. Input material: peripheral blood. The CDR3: CASSPPGETQYF. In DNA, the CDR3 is TGTGCCAGCAGCCCGCCCGGGGAGACCCAGTACTTC.